The entry that follows covers one TCR beta chain sequence. This specimen comes from a study of blood T cell repertoires in COVID-19. Turning to the study itself: Donors in the United States, Italy and Spain gave samples during acute or convalescent COVID-19.

Produced via immunoSEQ multiplex PCR; TCRdb's table is partial and in-frame only. The sample includes about 120,000 clones, 80% to 90% of them seen just once. CDR3 length equals 15 residues. Looked up from germline, CDR1 is LNHDA and CDR2 is SQIVND (reference sequence). Trimming cost V 3 bases and J 3 bases; bases outside gene matches: 7. The gene calls are TRBV19 and TRBJ2-7, with TRBD1 matching 8 bases. The source of this sequence is a man between 65 and 79 years old with active or convalescent COVID-19. Sequenced input: peripheral blood. The CDR3 sequence: CASSILDGQGYEQYF. CDR3 nucleotide sequence: TGTGCCAGTAGTATCCTGGACGGACAGGGCTACGAGCAGTACTTC.